This T cell receptor (beta chain) was captured in a study of T cells after yellow fever vaccination. Study details: For low cell numbers, libraries were made with SMART-Seq v4 Ultra Low Input. Study-wide points: Clonotypes appearing in both CD4 and CD8 compartments existed, and their share was small. Contaminating bulk clonotypes could be abundant in FACS-sorted repertoires. Subsequent booster samples again held most clones from primary vaccination (approximately 95% CD4, 88% CD8).

The CDR3 consists of 18 residues. Trimming took 1 base from V and 6 from J; bases not matched to a gene: 14. In germline, CDR1 is SGHTA, CDR2 FQGNSA. A few counts support this clonotype. Its antigen is still unknown. Using its own MiXCR run on the 5' RACE reads, TCRdb lists one record per CDR3 protein. The sample lists fewer than 450,000 distinct CDR3 sequences; about 4% were seen once. The clonotype was recovered from a man aged 18 to 29 who received the YFV17D yellow fever vaccine. The V gene is TRBV7-2, the J gene TRBJ2-3; 9 nucleotides align to TRBD2. The specimen was PBMCs, collected 5 days after the yellow fever booster vaccination. CDR3 in amino acids: CASSLGLAGPGFMDTQYF. The CDR3 region has the DNA TGTGCCAGCAGCTTAGGGCTAGCGGGGCCTGGCTTTATGGATACGCAGTATTTT.